Below, one T cell receptor beta chain is given with its context. Antigen unknown. Using the 5' RACE reads, TCRdb records one entry per CDR3 protein without DNA. This table lists 150,000 to 200,000 distinct CDR3 sequences. The entry originates in a study of monozygotic twins with inflammatory bowel disease. Study-level points and caveats: Cells of different T cell subtypes could not be told apart. The co-twins with IBD showed lower TCRbeta diversity (inverse Simpson) than their healthy siblings.

This TCR was recovered from a human donor with ulcerative colitis or Crohn's disease, or a healthy co-twin of an affected twin (not recorded which). Sample: blood.

CDR3 amino acids: CASSLETGPRSYEQYF. The chain joins TRBV12-3 or TRBV12-4 to TRBJ2-7; without DNA, the TCRdb call of TRBD1 cannot be checked. There are 16 residues in the CDR3.